The 4 T cell receptor beta chains below all came from one sample that was sequenced in a study of cytomegalovirus exposure and HLA in healthy donors. Vbeta (60) and Jbeta (13) primers were used in the PCR. The table came from immunoSEQ multiplex PCR; TCRdb's copy has only in-frame clones and leaves some out. There are approximately 180,000 clones in the sample; around 80% occur only once, and 2.2% lies in the top ten. The source material was PBMCs. The receptors stem from a woman aged 30 to 39 in good health and CMV-seronegative.

The chain has TRBV5-1 and TRBJ1-2; TRBD1 might be the D (5 bases). Trimming left V 1 base short and J 2 bases short, with 21 bases between. This CDR3 has 18 residues. Germline V gives CDR1 SGHRS, CDR2 YFSETQ. This chain's CDR3 is CASSLRGGDRASNYGYTF. For the CDR3, the DNA is TGCGCCAGCAGCTTGCGGGGAGGAGACAGAGCCTCAAACTATGGCTACACCTTC.

On this clone itself: One end of the junction does not line up with germline, which may come from a read error. The genes are TRBV6-5 and TRBJ1-4; 9 bases agree with TRBD1. The CDR3 has 13 residues. Germline V gene lookup returns CDR1 MNHEY and CDR2 SVGAGI. The CDR3 protein is CACRTGDREKLFF. CDR3 DNA sequence: TGTGCCTGCAGGACAGGGGATAGAGAAAAACTGTTTTTT.

The chain carries TRBV9 and TRBJ2-7, with TRBD2 identical over 8 bases. Germline trimming cut 0 bases from V and 4 bases from J; bases unmatched to any gene: 9. This CDR3 is 16 amino acids long. The germline V gene has CDR1 SGDLS and CDR2 YYNGEE. CDR3: CASSVGARTSTYEQYF. For the CDR3, the DNA is TGTGCCAGCAGCGTAGGAGCCCGGACTAGCACATACGAGCAGTACTTC. The full variable domain, completed using reference TRBV9 and TRBJ2-7, is DSGVTQTPKHLITATGQRVTLRCSPRSGDLSVYWYQQSLDQGLQFLIQYYNGEERAKGNILERFSAQQFPDLHSELNLSSLELGDSALYFCASSVGARTSTYEQYFGPGTRLTVT.

Only one count was recorded for this clone. This chain joins TRBV5-6 and TRBJ2-2; D gene unclear. The V gene lost 0 bases and the J gene lost 4 bases, with 7 bases spanning the gap. The length of the CDR3 is 14 residues. Per the germline V gene, CDR1 is SGHDT and CDR2 is YYEEEE. CDR3 region: CASSLGAPTGELFF. The CDR3 DNA is TGTGCCAGCAGCTTGGGGGCGCCCACCGGGGAGCTGTTTTTT.